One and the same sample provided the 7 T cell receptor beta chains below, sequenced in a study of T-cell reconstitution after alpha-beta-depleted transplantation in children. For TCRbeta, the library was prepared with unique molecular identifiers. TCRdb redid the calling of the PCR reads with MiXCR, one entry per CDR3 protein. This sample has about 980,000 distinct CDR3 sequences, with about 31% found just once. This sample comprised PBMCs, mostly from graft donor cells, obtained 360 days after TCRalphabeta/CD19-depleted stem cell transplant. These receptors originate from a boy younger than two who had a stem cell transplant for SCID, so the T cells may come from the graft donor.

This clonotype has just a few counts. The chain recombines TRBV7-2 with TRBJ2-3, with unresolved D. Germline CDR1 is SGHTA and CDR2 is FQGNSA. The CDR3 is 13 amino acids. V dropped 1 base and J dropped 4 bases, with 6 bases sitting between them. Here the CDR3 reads CASSLESPDTQYF. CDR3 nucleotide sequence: TGTGCCAGCAGCTTAGAGTCCCCAGATACGCAGTATTTT. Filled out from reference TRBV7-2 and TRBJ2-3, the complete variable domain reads GAGVSQSPSNKVTEKGKDVELRCDPISGHTALYWYRQSLGQGLEFLIYFQGNSAPDKSGLPSDRFSAERTGGSVSTLTIQRTQQEDSAVYLCASSLESPDTQYFGPGTRLTVL.

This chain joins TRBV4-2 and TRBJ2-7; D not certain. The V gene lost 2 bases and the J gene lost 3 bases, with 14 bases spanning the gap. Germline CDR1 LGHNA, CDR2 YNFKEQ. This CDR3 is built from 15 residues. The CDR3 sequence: CASSQTAGLYYEQYF. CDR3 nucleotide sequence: TGTGCCAGCAGCCAAACCGCAGGCCTTTACTACGAGCAGTACTTC.

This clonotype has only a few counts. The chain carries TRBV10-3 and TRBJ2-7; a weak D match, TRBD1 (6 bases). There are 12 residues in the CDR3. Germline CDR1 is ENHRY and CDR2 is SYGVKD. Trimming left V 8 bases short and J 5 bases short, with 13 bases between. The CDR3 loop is CAISDSRNEQYF. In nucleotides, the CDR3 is TGTGCCATCTCGGACAGTAGGAACGAGCAGTACTTC.

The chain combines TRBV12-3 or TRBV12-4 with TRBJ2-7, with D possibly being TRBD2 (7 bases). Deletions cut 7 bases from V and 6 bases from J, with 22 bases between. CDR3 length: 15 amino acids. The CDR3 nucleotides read TGTGCCAGCAACTTAGACGGGGGGCGAGGGGGCGAGCAGTACTTC. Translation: CASNLDGGRGGEQYF.

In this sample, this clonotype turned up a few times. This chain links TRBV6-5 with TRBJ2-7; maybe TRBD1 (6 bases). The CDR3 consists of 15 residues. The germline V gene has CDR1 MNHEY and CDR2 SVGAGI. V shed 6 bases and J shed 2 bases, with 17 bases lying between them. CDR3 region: CASRRSGQKTYEQYF. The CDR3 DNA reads TGTGCCAGCAGGAGGAGTGGACAGAAGACCTACGAGCAGTACTTC.

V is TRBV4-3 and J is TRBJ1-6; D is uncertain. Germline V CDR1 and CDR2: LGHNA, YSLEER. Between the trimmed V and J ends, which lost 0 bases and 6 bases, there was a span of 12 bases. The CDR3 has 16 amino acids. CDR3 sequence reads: CASSQEEGIGNSPLHF. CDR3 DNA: TGCGCCAGCAGCCAAGAGGAGGGTATAGGTAATTCACCCCTCCACTTT.

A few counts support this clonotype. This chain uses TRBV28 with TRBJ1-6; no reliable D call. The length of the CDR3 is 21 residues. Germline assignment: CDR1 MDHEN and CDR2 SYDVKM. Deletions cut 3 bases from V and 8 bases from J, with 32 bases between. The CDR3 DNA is TGTGCCAGCAGTTTCCCTACCCCTCCTCAGCGCTCCTTCCTCTGGGATTCACCCCTCCACTTT. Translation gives CASSFPTPPQRSFLWDSPLHF.